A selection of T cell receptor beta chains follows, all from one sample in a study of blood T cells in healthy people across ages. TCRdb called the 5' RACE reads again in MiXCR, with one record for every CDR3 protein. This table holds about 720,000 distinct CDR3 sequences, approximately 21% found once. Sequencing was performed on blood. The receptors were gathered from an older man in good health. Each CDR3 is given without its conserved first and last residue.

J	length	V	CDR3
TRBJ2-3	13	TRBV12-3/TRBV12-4	ASSFRRTGADTQY
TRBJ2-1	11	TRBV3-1	ASSQDRYNEQF
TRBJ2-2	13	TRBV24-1	ATGQTGTSTGELF
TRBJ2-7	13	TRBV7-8	ASTMTWDRGPEQY
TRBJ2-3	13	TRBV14	ASSQFGFISDTQY
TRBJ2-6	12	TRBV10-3	AISELEGGNVLT
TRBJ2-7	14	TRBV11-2	ASSLRAGANSYEQY
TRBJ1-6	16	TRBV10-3	AIARVQGLSSYNSPLH
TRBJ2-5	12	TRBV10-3	AIAQGTSQETQY
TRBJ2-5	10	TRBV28	ASNWEQDAQY
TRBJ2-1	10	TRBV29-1	SVRRGIQEQF
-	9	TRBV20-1	SAKRINEQY
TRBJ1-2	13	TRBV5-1	ASSLDEAGGVGYT
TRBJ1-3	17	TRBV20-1	SARIGQALQGSSGNTIY
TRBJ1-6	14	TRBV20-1	SARDLQGAYNSPLH